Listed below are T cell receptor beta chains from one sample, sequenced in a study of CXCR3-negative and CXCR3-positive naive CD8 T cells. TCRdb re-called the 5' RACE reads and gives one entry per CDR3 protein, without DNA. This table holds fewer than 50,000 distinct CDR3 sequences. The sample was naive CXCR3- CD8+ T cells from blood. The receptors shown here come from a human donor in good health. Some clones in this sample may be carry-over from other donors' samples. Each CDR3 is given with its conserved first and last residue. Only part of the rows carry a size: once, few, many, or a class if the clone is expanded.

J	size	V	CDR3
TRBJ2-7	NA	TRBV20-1	CSARDLSGGPYEQYF
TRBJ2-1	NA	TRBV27	CASSRSTSYNEQFF
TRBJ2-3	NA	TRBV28	CASAGGGDTQYF
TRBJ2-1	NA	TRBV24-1	CATSDTGEWNEQFF
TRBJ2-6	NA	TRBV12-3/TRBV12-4	CASSAHSGANVLTF
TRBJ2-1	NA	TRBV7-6	CASSLGLADNEQFF
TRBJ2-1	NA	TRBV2	CASSERVAGGPEQFF
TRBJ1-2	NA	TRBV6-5	CATCTAANYGYTF
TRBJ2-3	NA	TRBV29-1	CSVEAGVQDTQYF
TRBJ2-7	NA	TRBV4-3	CASSPSWGGSYEQYF
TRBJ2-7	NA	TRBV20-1	CSAQGGYEQYF
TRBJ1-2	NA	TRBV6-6	CASSYVQYYGYTF
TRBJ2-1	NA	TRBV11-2	CASSLYWDSYNEQFF
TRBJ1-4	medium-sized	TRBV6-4	CASSDSTENNEKLFF
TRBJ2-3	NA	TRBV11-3	CASSPGGGAPDTQYF
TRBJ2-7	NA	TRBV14	CASSQTGGWGAYEQYF
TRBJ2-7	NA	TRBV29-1	CSAQTDYEQYF
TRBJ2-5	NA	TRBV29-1	CSLTSGGETQYF
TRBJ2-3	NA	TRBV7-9	CASRQMGDTQYF
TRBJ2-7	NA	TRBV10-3	CAISETGTTYEQYF
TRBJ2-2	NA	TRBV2	CASSDRQGIYAGELFF
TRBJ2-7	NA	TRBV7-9	CTSSLSLGDEQYF
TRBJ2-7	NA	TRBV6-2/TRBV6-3	CASSYSGSSYEQYF
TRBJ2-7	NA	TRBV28	CASSFRLAGSYEQYF
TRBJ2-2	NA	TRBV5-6	CASSVQNLDRGRWGSTGELFF
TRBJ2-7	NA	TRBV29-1	CSVPGQSTYEQYF
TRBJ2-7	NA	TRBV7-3	CASSAGQGPYEQYF
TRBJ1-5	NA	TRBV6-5	CASSLTGTGGNQPQHF
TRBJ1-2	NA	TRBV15	CATSRDRQDGYTF
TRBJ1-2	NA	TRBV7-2	CASSPVAGTGAHGYTF
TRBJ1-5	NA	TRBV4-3	CASSQDGERNQPQHF
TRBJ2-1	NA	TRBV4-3	CASSQRTSGRVKGNEQFF
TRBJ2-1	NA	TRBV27	CASSLRPHNEQFF
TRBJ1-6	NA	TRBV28	CASSLPRDSGQDRSLHF
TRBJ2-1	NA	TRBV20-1	CSARPLGTSLYNEQFF
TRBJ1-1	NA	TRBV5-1	CASSTRPGSTEAFF
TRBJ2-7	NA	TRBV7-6	CASTQGRGYEQYF
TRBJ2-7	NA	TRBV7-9	CASSLVGYEQYF
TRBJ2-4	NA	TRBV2	CASTEEGTGVDIHYF
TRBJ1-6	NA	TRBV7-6	CASSLASGTSKGSPLHF
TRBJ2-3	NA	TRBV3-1	CASSPLSGRAADTQYF
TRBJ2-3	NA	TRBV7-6	CASSFGSGRGPTDTQYF
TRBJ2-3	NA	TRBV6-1	CASSEAPGGTTDTQYF
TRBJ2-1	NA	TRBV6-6	CASSYVDDEQFF
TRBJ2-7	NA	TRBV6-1	CASTPTGPEQYF